One sample yielded the 8 T cell receptor beta chains listed below, sequenced in a study of human T cells and chemical hapten exposure. One entry per CDR3 protein results from TCRdb running MiXCR on the RACE reads. Among around 190,000 distinct CDR3 sequences listed, around 20% were seen once. Time point meaning: patch test 1, 2 weeks after DPC sensitization. The treatment here: therapeutic diphenylcyclopropenone sensitization with weekly scalp DPC. The sample here was whole blood, taken in connection with sensitization to the hapten diphenylcyclopropenone (DPC). The receptors shown here come from a woman in her 50s with alopecia areata. Some clones in this sample may be carry-over from other donors' samples.

This chain links TRBV6-5 with TRBJ1-1; D is unresolved. The CDR3 sequence is 14 residues long. Germline CDR1 and CDR2: MNHEY and SVGAGI. V lost 0 bases to trimming and J lost 2 bases, with 7 bases between them. The CDR3 region has the DNA TGTGCCAGCAGTTACTCAGGTAGTAACACTGAAGCTTTCTTT. Protein sequence: CASSYSGSNTEAFF.

This clonotype has just a few counts. The genes are TRBV29-1 and TRBJ1-2, with 11 bases matching TRBD1. Germline V gives CDR1 SQVTM, CDR2 ANQGSEA. The length of the CDR3 is 14 residues. V gave up 4 bases and J gave up 3 bases; unmatched junction bases: 4. CDR3 residues: CSVVDRGRDYGYTF. CDR3 bases: TGCAGCGTTGTGGACAGGGGGCGAGACTATGGCTACACCTTC.

In the case of this clonotype: A junction end diverges from the germline sequence, so it may reflect a read error. The rearrangement uses TRBV15 and TRBJ2-2; TRBD2 matches 8 bases. This CDR3 has 17 residues. Germline V CDR1 and CDR2: LNHNV, YYDKDF (reference sequence). The CDR3 DNA follows: TGTGCTACCAGCAGGAATTTAGCGGGGAGAGGTGGCGGGGAGCTGTTTTTT. This sequence encodes CATSRNLAGRGGGELFF.

This clonotype came up a few times. The rearrangement joins TRBV25-1 to TRBJ1-1; the D is unclear. Germline CDR1 MGHDK, CDR2 SYGVNS. V gave up 3 bases and J gave up 11 bases, with 19 bases separating them. The CDR3 is made up of 14 amino acids. The CDR3 region has the DNA TGTGCCAGCAGTGAGATAAGGGCTACGGCAGAGGCTTTCTTT. It specifies CASSEIRATAEAFF.

V and J are TRBV12-3 or TRBV12-4 and TRBJ1-2; D remains unclear. The CDR3 has 14 residues. V lost 0 bases and J 6 bases, leaving 11 bases between the germline ends. CDR3 DNA sequence: TGTGCCAGCAGTTTAGCGGGAGGTTGGGATGGCTACACCTTC. This encodes CASSLAGGWDGYTF.

This clonotype was counted between two and nine times. The rearrangement uses TRBV6-1 and TRBJ2-1; 9 positions agree with TRBD2. Germline V gene lookup returns CDR1 MNHNS and CDR2 SASEGT. With 8 bases clipped from V and 4 bases from J, the junction kept 6 bases outside the gene matches. This CDR3 region has 14 residues. CDR3 residues: CASLWTSVYNEQFF. The CDR3, as DNA: TGTGCCAGCCTTTGGACTAGCGTTTACAATGAGCAGTTCTTC.

This clonotype has only a few counts. The J gene is TRBJ2-3, the V gene TRBV27; 7 positions agree with TRBD1. Trimming removed 5 bases from V and 2 bases from J; junction bases left unmatched: 10. Per germline, CDR1 MNHEY and CDR2 SMNVEV (reference sequence). The CDR3 sequence is 16 residues long. CDR3 protein: CASSKQTGSNTDTQYF. In DNA form, the CDR3 reads TGTGCCAGCAGTAAGCAGACAGGGAGCAACACAGATACGCAGTATTTT.

The chain carries TRBV3-1 and TRBJ2-3, with D unclear. The V gene's germline CDR1 is LGHDT and CDR2 YNNKEL (reference sequence). Trimming took 0 bases from V and 1 from J, leaving 8 bases between them. The CDR3 sequence is 15 residues long. DNA for the CDR3: TGTGCCAGCAGCCAAGATTTCAGAGGCACAGATACGCAGTATTTT. Translated: CASSQDFRGTDTQYF.